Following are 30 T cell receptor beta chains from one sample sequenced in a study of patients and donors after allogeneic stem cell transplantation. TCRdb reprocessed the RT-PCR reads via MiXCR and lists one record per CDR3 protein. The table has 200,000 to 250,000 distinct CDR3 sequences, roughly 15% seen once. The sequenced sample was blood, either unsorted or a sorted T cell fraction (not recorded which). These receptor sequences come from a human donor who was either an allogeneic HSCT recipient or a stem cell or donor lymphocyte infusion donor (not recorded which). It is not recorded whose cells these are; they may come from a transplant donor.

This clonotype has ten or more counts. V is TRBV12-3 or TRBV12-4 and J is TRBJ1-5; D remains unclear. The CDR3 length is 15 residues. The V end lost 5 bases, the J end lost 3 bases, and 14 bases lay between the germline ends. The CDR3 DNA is TGTGCCAGCAGTAGTTTCACGAAAACCAATCAGCCCCAGCATTTT. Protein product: CASSSFTKTNQPQHF.

CDR3 region: CATSRDPGFNTEAFF. The CDR3 DNA is TGTGCCACCAGCAGAGATCCGGGCTTCAACACTGAAGCTTTCTTT. The rearrangement joins TRBV15 to TRBJ1-1; D call uncertain. Germline CDR1 and CDR2: LNHNV and YYDKDF (reference sequence). This CDR3 comprises 15 residues. The ends were cut back, 0 bases at V and 2 bases at J, with 10 bases in the middle. Variable domain in full (rest from reference TRBV15 and TRBJ1-1): DAMVIQNPRYQVTQFGKPVTLSCSQTLNHNVMYWYQQKSSQAPKLLFHYYDKDFNNEADTPDNFQSRRPNTSFCFLDIRSPGLGDTAMYLCATSRDPGFNTEAFFGQGTRLTVV.

As DNA, the CDR3 is TGTGCCAGCAGCCCGGGACAGGGGGCAGCTAATGAAAAACTGTTTTTT. It encodes CASSPGQGAANEKLFF. This chain connects TRBV7-9 to TRBJ1-4; 12 bases are a match to TRBD1. The CDR3 loop spans 16 amino acids. The germline V gene encodes CDR1 SEHNR and CDR2 FQNEAQ (reference sequence). V lost 5 bases, J lost 3 bases, and 4 bases stayed unmatched.

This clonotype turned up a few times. CDR3 region: CSATPQNSWKPQHF. The CDR3 DNA is TGCAGTGCCACCCCGCAAAACAGCTGGAAGCCCCAGCATTTT. The rearrangement links TRBV20-1 to TRBJ1-5; no clear D gene. Per germline, CDR1 DFQATT and CDR2 SNEGSKA (reference sequence). This CDR3 is built from 14 residues. V dropped 6 bases and J dropped 8 bases, with 20 bases sitting between them.

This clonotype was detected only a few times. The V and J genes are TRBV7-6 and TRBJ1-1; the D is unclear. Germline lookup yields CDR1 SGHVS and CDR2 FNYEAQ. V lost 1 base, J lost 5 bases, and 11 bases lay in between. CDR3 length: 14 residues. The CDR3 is CASSLDPKGTEAFF. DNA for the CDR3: TGTGCCAGCAGCTTAGACCCCAAGGGAACTGAAGCTTTCTTT.

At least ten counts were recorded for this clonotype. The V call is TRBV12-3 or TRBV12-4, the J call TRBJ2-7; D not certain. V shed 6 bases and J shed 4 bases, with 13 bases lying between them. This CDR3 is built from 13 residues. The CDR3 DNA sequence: TGTGCCAGCAGCCCCCCTCCTGGGTACGAGCAGTACTTC. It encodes CASSPPPGYEQYF.

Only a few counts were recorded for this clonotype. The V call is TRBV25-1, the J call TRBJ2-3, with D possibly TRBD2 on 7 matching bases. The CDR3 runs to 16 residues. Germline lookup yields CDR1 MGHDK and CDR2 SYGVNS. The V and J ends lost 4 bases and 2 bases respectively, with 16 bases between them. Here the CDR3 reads CASSGRGGGNTDTQYF. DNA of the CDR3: TGTGCCAGCAGTGGAAGAGGGGGGGGCAACACAGATACGCAGTATTTT.

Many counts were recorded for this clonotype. The CDR3 sequence is CASSLGGFDYEQYF. CDR3 DNA sequence: TGTGCCAGCAGTTTAGGTGGGTTCGACTACGAGCAGTACTTC. The chain recombines TRBV12-3 or TRBV12-4 with TRBJ2-7; D is unresolved. The CDR3 extends over 14 amino acids. With 1 base removed from V and 3 bases from J, the gap between germline ends came to 10 bases.

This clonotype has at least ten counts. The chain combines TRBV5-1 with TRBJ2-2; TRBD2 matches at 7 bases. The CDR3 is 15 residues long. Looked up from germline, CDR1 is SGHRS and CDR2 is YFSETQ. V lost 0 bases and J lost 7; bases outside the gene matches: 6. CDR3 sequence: CASSLARGGIGELFF. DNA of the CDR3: TGCGCCAGCAGCTTGGCCCGCGGGGGAATCGGGGAGCTGTTTTTT.

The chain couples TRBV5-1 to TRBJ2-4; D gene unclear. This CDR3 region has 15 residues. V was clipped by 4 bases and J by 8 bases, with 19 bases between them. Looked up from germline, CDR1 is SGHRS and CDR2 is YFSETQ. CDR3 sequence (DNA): TGCGCCAGCAGCCCGCCGTTGAACAGAGAGGACATTCAGTACTTC. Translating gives CASSPPLNREDIQYF.

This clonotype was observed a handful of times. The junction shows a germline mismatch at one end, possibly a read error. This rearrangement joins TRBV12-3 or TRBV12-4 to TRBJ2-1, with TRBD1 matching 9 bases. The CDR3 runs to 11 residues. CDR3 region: CASSLRDRVYF. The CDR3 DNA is TGTGCCAGCAGTTTACGGGACAGGGTATATTTC.

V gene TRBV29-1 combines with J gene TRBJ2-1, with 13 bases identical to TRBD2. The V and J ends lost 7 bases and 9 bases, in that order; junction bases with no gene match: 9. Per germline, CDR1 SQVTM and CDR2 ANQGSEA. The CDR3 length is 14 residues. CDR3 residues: CSGGGLAGAGEQFF. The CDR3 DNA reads TGCAGCGGCGGAGGACTAGCGGGAGCGGGTGAGCAGTTCTTC.

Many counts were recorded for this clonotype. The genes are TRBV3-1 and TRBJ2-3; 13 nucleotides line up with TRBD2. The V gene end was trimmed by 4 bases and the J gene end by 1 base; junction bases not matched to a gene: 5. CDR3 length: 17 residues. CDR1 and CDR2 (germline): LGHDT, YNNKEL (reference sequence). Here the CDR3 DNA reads TGTGCCAGCAGCCCAGGACTAGCGGGAGCGCGCACAGATACGCAGTATTTT. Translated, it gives CASSPGLAGARTDTQYF.

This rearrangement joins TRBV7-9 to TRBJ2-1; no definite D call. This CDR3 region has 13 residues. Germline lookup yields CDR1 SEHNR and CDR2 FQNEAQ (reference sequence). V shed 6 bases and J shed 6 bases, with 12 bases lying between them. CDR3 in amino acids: CASRSLVANEQFF. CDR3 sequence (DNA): TGTGCCAGCAGGAGCCTAGTGGCCAATGAGCAGTTCTTC.

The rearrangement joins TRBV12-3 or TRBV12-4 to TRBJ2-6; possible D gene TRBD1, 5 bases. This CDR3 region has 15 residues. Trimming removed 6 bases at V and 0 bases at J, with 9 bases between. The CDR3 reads CASRNRNSGANVLTF. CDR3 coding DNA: TGTGCCAGCAGGAACAGGAACTCTGGGGCCAACGTCCTGACTTTC.

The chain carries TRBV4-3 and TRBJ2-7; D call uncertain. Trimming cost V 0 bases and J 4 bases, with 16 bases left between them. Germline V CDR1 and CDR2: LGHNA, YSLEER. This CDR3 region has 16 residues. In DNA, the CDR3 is TGCGCCAGCAGCCAAGATGTTACAAGGCATAGTTACGAGCAGTACTTC. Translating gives CASSQDVTRHSYEQYF.

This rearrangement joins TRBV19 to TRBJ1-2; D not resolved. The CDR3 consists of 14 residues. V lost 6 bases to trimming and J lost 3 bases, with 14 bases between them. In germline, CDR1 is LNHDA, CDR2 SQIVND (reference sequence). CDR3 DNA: TGTGCCAGTAGATTCGACCTATGGGACTATGGCTACACCTTC. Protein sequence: CASRFDLWDYGYTF.

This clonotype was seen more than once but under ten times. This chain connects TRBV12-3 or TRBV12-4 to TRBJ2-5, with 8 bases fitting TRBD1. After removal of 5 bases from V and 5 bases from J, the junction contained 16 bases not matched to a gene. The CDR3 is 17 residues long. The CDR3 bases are TGTGCCAGCAGTCCCTTCCCGCGACAGGGGAAGTTGGAGACCCAGTACTTC. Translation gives CASSPFPRQGKLETQYF.

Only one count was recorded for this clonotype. The DNA of the CDR3 is TGTGCCTGGAGTGCCCTTTTAATAGCGGGGGGGAATGAGCAGTTCTTC. Translated, it gives CAWSALLIAGGNEQFF. This chain connects TRBV30 to TRBJ2-1; 11 bases agree with TRBD2. J lost 7 bases, V lost 1 base, and 9 bases had no gene match. Germline V gene lookup returns CDR1 GTSNPN and CDR2 SVGIG (reference sequence). There are 16 residues in the CDR3.

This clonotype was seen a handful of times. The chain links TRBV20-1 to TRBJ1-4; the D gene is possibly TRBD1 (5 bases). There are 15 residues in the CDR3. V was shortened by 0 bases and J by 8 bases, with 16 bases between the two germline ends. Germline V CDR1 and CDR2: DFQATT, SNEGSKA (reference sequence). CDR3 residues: CSARDPAGGGEKLFF. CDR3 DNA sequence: TGCAGTGCTAGAGATCCCGCTGGGGGGGGGGAAAAACTGTTTTTT.

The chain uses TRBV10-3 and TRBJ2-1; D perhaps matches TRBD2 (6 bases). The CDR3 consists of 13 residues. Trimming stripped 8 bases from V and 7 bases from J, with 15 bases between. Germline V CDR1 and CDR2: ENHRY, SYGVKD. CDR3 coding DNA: TGTGCCATCGGTCTAGCGACGGGGAATGAGCAGTTCTTC. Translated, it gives CAIGLATGNEQFF.

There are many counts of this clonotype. The CDR3 region is CASSLGSFQYF. As DNA, the CDR3 is TGTGCCAGCAGCTTAGGCTCGTTCCAGTACTTC. The V and J genes are TRBV7-9 and TRBJ2-5; D unresolved. The V gene lost 1 base and the J gene lost 10 bases, with 7 bases spanning the gap. The CDR3 is made up of 11 amino acids. The V gene's germline CDR1 is SEHNR and CDR2 FQNEAQ (reference sequence).

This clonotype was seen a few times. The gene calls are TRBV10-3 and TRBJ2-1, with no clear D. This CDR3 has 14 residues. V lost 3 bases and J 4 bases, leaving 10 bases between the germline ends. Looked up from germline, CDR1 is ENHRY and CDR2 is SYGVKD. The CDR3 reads CAISDSVEYNEQFF. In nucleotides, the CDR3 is TGTGCCATCAGTGACTCGGTAGAGTACAATGAGCAGTTCTTC.

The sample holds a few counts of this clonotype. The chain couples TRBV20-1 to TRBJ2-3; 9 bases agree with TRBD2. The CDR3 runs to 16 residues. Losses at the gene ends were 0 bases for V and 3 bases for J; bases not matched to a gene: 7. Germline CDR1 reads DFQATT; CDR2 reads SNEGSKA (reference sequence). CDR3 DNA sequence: TGCAGTGCTAGAGATACGGGACTAGCTTCGACAGATACGCAGTATTTT. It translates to CSARDTGLASTDTQYF.

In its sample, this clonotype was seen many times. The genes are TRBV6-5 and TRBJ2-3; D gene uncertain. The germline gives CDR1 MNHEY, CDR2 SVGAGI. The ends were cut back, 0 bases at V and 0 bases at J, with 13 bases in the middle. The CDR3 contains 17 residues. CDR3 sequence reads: CASSYSKTRASTDTQYF. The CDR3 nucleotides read TGTGCCAGCAGTTACTCGAAGACTCGTGCTAGCACAGATACGCAGTATTTT.

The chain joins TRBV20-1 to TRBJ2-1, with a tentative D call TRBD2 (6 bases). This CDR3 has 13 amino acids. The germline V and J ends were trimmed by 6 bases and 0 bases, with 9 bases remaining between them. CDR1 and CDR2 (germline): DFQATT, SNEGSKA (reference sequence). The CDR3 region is CSAAGSSYNEQFF. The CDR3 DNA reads TGCAGTGCCGCCGGGAGCTCCTACAATGAGCAGTTCTTC.

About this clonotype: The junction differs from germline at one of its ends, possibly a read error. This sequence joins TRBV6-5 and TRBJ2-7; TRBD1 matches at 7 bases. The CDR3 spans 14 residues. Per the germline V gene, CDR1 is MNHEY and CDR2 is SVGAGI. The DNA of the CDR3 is TGTGCCAGCAGTTACGGCCCGATGACAGGGAAGAGGGACTTC. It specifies CASSYGPMTGKRDF.

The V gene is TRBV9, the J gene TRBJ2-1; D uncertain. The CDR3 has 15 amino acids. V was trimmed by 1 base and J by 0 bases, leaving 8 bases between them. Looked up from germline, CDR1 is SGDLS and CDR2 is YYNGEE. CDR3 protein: CASSVRSSSYNEQFF. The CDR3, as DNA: TGTGCCAGCAGCGTACGTTCCAGCTCCTACAATGAGCAGTTCTTC.

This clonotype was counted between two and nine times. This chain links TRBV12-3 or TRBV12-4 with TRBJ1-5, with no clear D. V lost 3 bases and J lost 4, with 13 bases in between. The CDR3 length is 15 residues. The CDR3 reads CASSFSPLPNQPQHF. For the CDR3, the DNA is TGTGCCAGCAGTTTTTCCCCGCTCCCGAATCAGCCCCAGCATTTT.

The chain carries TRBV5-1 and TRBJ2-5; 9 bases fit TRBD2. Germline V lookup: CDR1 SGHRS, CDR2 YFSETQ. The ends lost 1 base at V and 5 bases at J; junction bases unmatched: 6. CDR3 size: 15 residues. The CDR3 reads CASSLSSGGYETQYF. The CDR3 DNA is TGCGCCAGCAGCTTGAGTAGCGGGGGCTACGAGACCCAGTACTTC.